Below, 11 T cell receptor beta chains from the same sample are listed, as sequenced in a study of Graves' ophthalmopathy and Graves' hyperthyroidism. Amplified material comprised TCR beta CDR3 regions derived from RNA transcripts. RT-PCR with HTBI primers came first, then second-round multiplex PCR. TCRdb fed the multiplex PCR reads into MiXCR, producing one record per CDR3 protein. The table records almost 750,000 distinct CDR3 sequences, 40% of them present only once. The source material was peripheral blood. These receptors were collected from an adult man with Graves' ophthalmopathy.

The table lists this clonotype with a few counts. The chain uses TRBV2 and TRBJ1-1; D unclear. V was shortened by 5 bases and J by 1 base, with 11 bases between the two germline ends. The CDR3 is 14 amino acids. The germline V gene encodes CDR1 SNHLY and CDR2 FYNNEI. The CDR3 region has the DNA TGTGCCAGCAGTTCGGATTCGAAGAACACTGAAGCTTTCTTT. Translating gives CASSSDSKNTEAFF.

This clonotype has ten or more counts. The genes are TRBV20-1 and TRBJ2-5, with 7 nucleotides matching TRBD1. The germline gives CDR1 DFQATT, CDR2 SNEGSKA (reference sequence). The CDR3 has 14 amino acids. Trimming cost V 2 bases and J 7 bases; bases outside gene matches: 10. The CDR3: CSARIGTAIGTQYF. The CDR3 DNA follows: TGCAGTGCTAGAATCGGGACAGCGATCGGGACCCAGTACTTC.

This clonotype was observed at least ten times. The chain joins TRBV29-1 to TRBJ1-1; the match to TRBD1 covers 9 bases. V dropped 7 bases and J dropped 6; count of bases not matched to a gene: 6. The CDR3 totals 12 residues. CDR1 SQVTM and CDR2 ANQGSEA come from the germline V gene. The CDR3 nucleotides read TGCAGCGGTGACAGGGGGGGTCCTGAAGCTTTCTTT. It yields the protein CSGDRGGPEAFF. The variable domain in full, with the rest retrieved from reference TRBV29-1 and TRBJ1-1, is SAVISQKPSRDICQRGTSLTIQCQVDSQVTMMFWYRQQPGQSLTLIATANQGSEATYESGFVIDKFPISRPNLTFSTLTVSNMSPEDSSIYLCSGDRGGPEAFFGQGTRLTVV.

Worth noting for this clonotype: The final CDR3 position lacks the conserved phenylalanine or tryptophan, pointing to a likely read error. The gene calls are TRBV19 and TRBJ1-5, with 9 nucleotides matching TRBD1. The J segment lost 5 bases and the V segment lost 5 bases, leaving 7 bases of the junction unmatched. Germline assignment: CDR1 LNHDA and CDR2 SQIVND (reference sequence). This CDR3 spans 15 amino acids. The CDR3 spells CASSPDRGTHQPQHS. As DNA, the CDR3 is TGTGCCAGTAGTCCGGACAGGGGCACTCATCAGCCCCAGCATTCT.

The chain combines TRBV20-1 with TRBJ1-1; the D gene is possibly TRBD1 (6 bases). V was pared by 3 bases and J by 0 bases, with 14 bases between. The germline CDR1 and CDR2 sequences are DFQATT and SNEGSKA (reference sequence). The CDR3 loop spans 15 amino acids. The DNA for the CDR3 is TGCAGTGCTAGTAGGACCGGACAGCTGAACACTGAAGCTTTCTTT. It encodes CSASRTGQLNTEAFF.

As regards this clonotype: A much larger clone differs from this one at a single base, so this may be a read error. CDR3 in amino acids: CASSSKARELFF. CDR3 nucleotide sequence: TGTGCCAGCAGCTCCAAGGCCAGGGAGCTGTTTTTT. V is TRBV7-9 and J is TRBJ2-2; D not resolved. Trimming removed 4 bases at V and 9 bases at J, with 9 bases between. The CDR3 runs to 12 residues. The germline V gene has CDR1 SEHNR and CDR2 FQNEAQ (reference sequence).

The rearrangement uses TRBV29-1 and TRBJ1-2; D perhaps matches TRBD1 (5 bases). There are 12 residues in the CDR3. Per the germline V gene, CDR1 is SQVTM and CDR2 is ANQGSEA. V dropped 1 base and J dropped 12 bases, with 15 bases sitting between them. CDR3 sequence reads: CSVEGGLPGNTF. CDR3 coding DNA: TGCAGCGTTGAAGGGGGGTTACCAGGAAACACCTTC.

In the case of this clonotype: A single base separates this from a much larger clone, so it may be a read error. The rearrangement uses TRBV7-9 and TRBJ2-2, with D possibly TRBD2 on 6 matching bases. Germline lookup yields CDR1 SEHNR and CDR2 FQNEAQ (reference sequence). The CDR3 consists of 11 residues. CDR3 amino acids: CASSPSGGLFF. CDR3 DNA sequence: TGTGCCAGCAGCCCATCCGGGGGGCTGTTTTTT.

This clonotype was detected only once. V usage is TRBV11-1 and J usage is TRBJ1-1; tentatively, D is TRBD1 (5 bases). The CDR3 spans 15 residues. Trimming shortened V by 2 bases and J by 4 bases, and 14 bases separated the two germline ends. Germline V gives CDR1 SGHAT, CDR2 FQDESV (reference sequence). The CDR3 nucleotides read TGTGCCAGCAGCTTATTTCAGGGAGGCGGCACTGAAGCTTTCTTT. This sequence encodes CASSLFQGGGTEAFF.

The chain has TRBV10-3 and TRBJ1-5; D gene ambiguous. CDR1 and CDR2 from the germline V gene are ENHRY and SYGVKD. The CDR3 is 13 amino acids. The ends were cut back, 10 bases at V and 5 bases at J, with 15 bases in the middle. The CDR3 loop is CASRRTDDQPQHF. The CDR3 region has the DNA TGTGCCAGCAGGCGGACGGATGATCAGCCCCAGCATTTT.

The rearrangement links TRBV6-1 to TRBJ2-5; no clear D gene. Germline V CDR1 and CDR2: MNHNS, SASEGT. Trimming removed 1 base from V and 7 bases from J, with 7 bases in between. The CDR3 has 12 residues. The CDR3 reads CASSEVPGTQYF. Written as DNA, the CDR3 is TGTGCCAGCAGTGAAGTTCCGGGGACCCAGTACTTC.